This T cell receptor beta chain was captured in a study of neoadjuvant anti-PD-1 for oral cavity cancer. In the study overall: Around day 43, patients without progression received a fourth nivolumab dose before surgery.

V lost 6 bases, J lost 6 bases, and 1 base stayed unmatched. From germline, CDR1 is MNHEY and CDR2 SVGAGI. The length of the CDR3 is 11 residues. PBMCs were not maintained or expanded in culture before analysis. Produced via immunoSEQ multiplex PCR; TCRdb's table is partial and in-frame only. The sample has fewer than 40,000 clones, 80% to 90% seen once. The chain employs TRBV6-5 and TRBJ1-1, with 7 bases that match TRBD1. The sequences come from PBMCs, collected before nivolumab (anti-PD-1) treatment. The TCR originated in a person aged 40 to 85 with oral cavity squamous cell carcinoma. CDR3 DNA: TGTGCCAGCAGGACAGGGCCTGAAGCTTTCTTT. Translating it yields CASRTGPEAFF.